The 26 T cell receptor beta chains given below trace back to one sample, sequenced in a study of early T cells in non-severe SARS-CoV-2 infection. Using its own MiXCR run on the 5' RACE reads, TCRdb lists one record per CDR3 protein. The table shows roughly 80,000 distinct CDR3 sequences, with 5.5% to 7.5% occurring only once. The sequencing input was whole blood. All receptors come from an adult who was a healthcare worker with PCR-confirmed SARS-CoV-2 infection or an uninfected control (not recorded which).

The genes are TRBV3-2 and TRBJ2-5; the table's TRBD1 call for D was not verified on the DNA. TRBV3-2 is listed as a pseudogene. This CDR3 spans 14 amino acids. CDR3 region: CASSRRQGRQTQYF. The CDR3 nucleotides read TGTGCCAGCAGCCGTAGACAGGGGCGACAGACCCAGTACTTC.

This clonotype was observed a handful of times. The chain is built from TRBV12-3 or TRBV12-4 and TRBJ2-3; 8 bases line up with TRBD1. The CDR3 is 14 residues long. The trim removed 5 bases at V and 5 bases at J, leaving 6 bases unmatched. The DNA of the CDR3 is TGTGCCAGCAGTCCGCAGGGGGCGGAAGATACGCAGTATTTT. The encoded protein is CASSPQGAEDTQYF.

This clonotype was seen repeatedly, ten times or more. This chain connects TRBV3-1 to TRBJ2-4; either TRBD1 or TRBD2 may supply D (5 bases each). Deletions cut 5 bases from V and 0 bases from J, with 20 bases between. Germline V CDR1 and CDR2: LGHDT, YNNKEL (reference sequence). The CDR3 loop spans 18 amino acids. As DNA, the CDR3 is TGTGCCAGCAGCTCAAGAGGCGGACTGGGACCAGCCAAAAACATTCAGTACTTC. Its translation is CASSSRGGLGPAKNIQYF.

This clonotype has at least ten counts. The chain links TRBV10-2 to TRBJ1-5, with D hard to call. Germline CDR1 and CDR2: WSHSY and SAAADI. The CDR3 spans 14 residues. V lost 5 bases and J lost 7, with 15 bases in between. In nucleotides, the CDR3 is TGCGCCAGCAGTCACGCCCCTGGACGGCAGCCCCAGCATTTT. Its translation is CASSHAPGRQPQHF.

The sample holds a few counts of this clonotype. This chain connects TRBV20-1 to TRBJ1-4; D remains unclear. The CDR3 contains 14 residues. Trimming shortened V by 1 base and J by 4 bases, and 10 bases separated the two germline ends. Per germline, CDR1 DFQATT and CDR2 SNEGSKA (reference sequence). The CDR3 DNA is TGCAGTGCTAGAGGCGGGAGTATTAATGAAAAACTGTTTTTT. Translated, it gives CSARGGSINEKLFF.

This clonotype was detected many times. This chain links TRBV7-7 with TRBJ2-2; D gene ambiguous. Trimming stripped 5 bases from V and 6 bases from J, with 10 bases between. There are 13 residues in the CDR3. CDR1 and CDR2 (germline): SSHAT, FNYEAQ (reference sequence). The CDR3 DNA is TGTGCCAGCAGCCTACGGGTCTCCGGGGAGCTGTTTTTT. As protein: CASSLRVSGELFF.

Many counts were recorded for this clonotype. V gene TRBV5-5 combines with J gene TRBJ1-2, with D possibly TRBD1 on 5 matching bases. V dropped 4 bases and J dropped 5 bases, with 24 bases sitting between them. The CDR3 loop spans 17 amino acids. Per the germline V gene, CDR1 is SGHKS and CDR2 is YYEKEE (reference sequence). The CDR3 nucleotides are TGTGCCAGCAGCCTCGAATTAGTGGCACGGAGGGGATATGGCTACACCTTC. Its translation: CASSLELVARRGYGYTF. Filled out from reference TRBV5-5 and TRBJ1-2, the complete variable domain reads DAGVTQSPTHLIKTRGQQVTLRCSPISGHKSVSWYQQVLGQGPQFIFQYYEKEERGRGNFPDRFSARQFPNYSSELNVNALLLGDSALYLCASSLELVARRGYGYTFGSGTRLTVV.

This clonotype was counted ten times or more. The CDR3 region is CASRKMGEGPYNEQFF. The DNA for the CDR3 is TGTGCCAGCAGGAAAATGGGGGAGGGCCCCTACAATGAGCAGTTCTTC. This rearrangement joins TRBV2 to TRBJ2-1; TRBD2 agrees at 7 bases. Germline-derived CDR1 and CDR2 are SNHLY and FYNNEI. This CDR3 contains 16 residues. The V segment lost 6 bases and the J segment 2 bases; nucleotides outside the gene matches: 10.

This clonotype was counted at least ten times. The CDR3 DNA reads as TGTGCCAGCAGCTTGGGGGGAAGCACAGATACGCAGTATTTT. Translated, it gives CASSLGGSTDTQYF. V gene TRBV5-4 combines with J gene TRBJ2-3; no definite D call. The germline CDR1 and CDR2 sequences are SGHNT and YYREEE (reference sequence). This CDR3 is built from 14 residues. V lost 0 bases, J lost 0 bases, and 5 bases lay in between.

V gene TRBV11-2 combines with J gene TRBJ2-7; D unclear. The CDR3 length is 12 residues. Germline V lookup: CDR1 SGHAT, CDR2 FQNNGV. V gave up 3 bases and J gave up 5 bases, with 8 bases separating them. CDR3 sequence reads: CASSFSQNEQYF. The CDR3 nucleotides read TGTGCCAGCAGCTTTAGTCAAAACGAGCAGTACTTC.

This clonotype was seen many times. The chain carries TRBV19 and TRBJ1-2; D gene ambiguous. Germline V gene data show CDR1 as LNHDA and CDR2 as SQIVND (reference sequence). Trimming left V 8 bases short and J 4 bases short, with 5 bases between. The CDR3 contains 10 residues. CDR3 bases: TGTGCCAGTTGGTTCTATGGCTACACCTTC. Amino acid sequence: CASWFYGYTF.

The sample holds many counts of this clonotype. The V and J genes are TRBV24-1 and TRBJ1-2, with no clear D. CDR1 and CDR2 from the germline V gene are KGHDR and SFDVKD. The CDR3 contains 14 residues. Trimming stripped 1 base from V and 2 bases from J, with 7 bases between. The CDR3 region is CATSDLGRNYGYTF. The CDR3 DNA reads as TGTGCCACCAGTGATTTAGGCAGAAACTATGGCTACACCTTC.

This sequence joins TRBV6-2 or TRBV6-3 and TRBJ2-1; maybe TRBD2 (6 bases). Trimming cost V 0 bases and J 4 bases, with 13 bases left between them. Germline assignment: CDR1 MNHEY and CDR2 SVGEGT. CDR3 length: 16 residues. DNA for the CDR3: TGTGCCAGCAGTTACTCCCCCGGGAGAGGTTACAATGAGCAGTTCTTC. This translates into CASSYSPGRGYNEQFF.

The chain couples TRBV5-5 to TRBJ1-2; no firm D call. The CDR3 extends over 14 amino acids. V was trimmed by 3 bases and J by 4 bases, leaving 13 bases between them. From germline, CDR1 is SGHKS and CDR2 YYEKEE (reference sequence). The CDR3 DNA reads TGTGCCAGCAGCTCGGGAGCTGCGAGCTATGGCTACACCTTC. Its protein product is CASSSGAASYGYTF.

This clonotype has ten or more counts. This chain uses TRBV18 with TRBJ2-2; D could derive from TRBD1 or TRBD2 (6 bases each). V was clipped by 3 bases and J by 4 bases, with 15 bases between them. Looked up from germline, CDR1 is KGHSH and CDR2 is LQKENI. The CDR3 sequence is 16 residues long. CDR3 loop: CASSPGRGGRTGELFF. CDR3 nucleotide sequence: TGTGCCAGCTCACCCGGCCGAGGGGGGCGCACCGGGGAGCTGTTTTTT.

This clonotype has just a few counts. V and J are TRBV6-1 and TRBJ2-7; D assignment may be TRBD1 or TRBD2 (6 bases each). V lost 5 bases, J lost 4 bases, and 12 bases lay in between. This CDR3 is 13 amino acids long. The germline V gene encodes CDR1 MNHNS and CDR2 SASEGT. CDR3 protein: CASSPTGGYEQYF. The CDR3 nucleotides are TGTGCCAGCAGTCCGACAGGAGGGTACGAGCAGTACTTC.

The genes are TRBV20-1 and TRBJ1-2; TRBD1 matches at 7 bases. V shed 3 bases, J shed 3 bases, and the junction held 7 bases outside the gene matches. This CDR3 region has 14 residues. The germline V gene has CDR1 DFQATT and CDR2 SNEGSKA (reference sequence). CDR3 nucleotides: TGCAGTGCTAGTCCGTCAGGGGGTGACTATGGCTACACCTTC. Translating gives CSASPSGGDYGYTF.

The chain couples TRBV6-6 to TRBJ2-7, with 8 bases that match TRBD1. Germline V gene lookup returns CDR1 MNHNY and CDR2 SVGAGI (reference sequence). This CDR3 is built from 12 residues. With 11 bases clipped from V and 3 bases from J, the junction kept 6 bases outside the gene matches. DNA for the CDR3: TGTGCCTCCGGGACAGGAGTCTACGAGCAGTACTTC. Translating gives CASGTGVYEQYF.

The chain is built from TRBV6-6 and TRBJ2-1; TRBD2 matches 8 bases. The CDR3 has 13 residues. The germline V gene encodes CDR1 MNHNY and CDR2 SVGAGI (reference sequence). V lost 0 bases and J lost 9; bases outside the gene matches: 1. The CDR3 is CASSYSSGGEQFF. The CDR3 DNA reads TGTGCCAGCAGTTACTCGAGCGGGGGTGAGCAGTTCTTC.

At least ten counts were recorded for this clonotype. The chain uses TRBV9 and TRBJ1-3; 7 nucleotides align to TRBD1. The CDR3 sequence is 15 residues long. Germline lookup yields CDR1 SGDLS and CDR2 YYNGEE. V gave up 0 bases and J gave up 0 bases; unmatched junction bases: 0. The CDR3 is CASSVGQGSGNTIYF. CDR3 DNA: TGTGCCAGCAGCGTAGGACAGGGCTCTGGAAACACCATATATTTT.

The V call is TRBV12-5, the J call TRBJ2-7; D gene ambiguous. Per germline, CDR1 LGHNT and CDR2 FRNRAP. Deletions cut 6 bases from V and 2 bases from J, with 17 bases between. CDR3 length: 15 amino acids. The CDR3: CASGLPTTRPYEQYF. The CDR3 DNA follows: TGTGCTAGTGGCTTACCGACGACACGGCCCTACGAGCAGTACTTC.

Ten or more counts support this clonotype. The chain joins TRBV5-4 to TRBJ2-1; TRBD2 might be the D (6 bases). Between the trimmed V and J ends, which lost 6 bases and 0 bases, there was a span of 16 bases. There are 16 residues in the CDR3. The germline gives CDR1 SGHNT, CDR2 YYREEE (reference sequence). DNA for the CDR3: TGTGCCAGCAACCCCTCGGGGGATCCCTCCTACAATGAGCAGTTCTTC. Translated: CASNPSGDPSYNEQFF. The full variable domain, rest sourced from reference TRBV5-4 and TRBJ2-1, is ETGVTQSPTHLIKTRGQQVTLRCSSQSGHNTVSWYQQALGQGPQFIFQYYREEENGRGNFPPRFSGLQFPNYSSELNVNALELDDSALYLCASNPSGDPSYNEQFFGPGTRLTVL.

Ten or more counts support this clonotype. V gene TRBV25-1 combines with J gene TRBJ2-1, with TRBD2 matching 16 bases. Per the germline V gene, CDR1 is MGHDK and CDR2 is SYGVNS. CDR3 length: 15 amino acids. The ends lost 6 bases at V and 9 bases at J; junction bases unmatched: 5. The CDR3 bases are TGTGCCAGCAGGGGACTAGCGGGGGGGCACGTTGAGCAGTTCTTC. This encodes CASRGLAGGHVEQFF.

This clonotype was picked up many times. V usage is TRBV6-2 or TRBV6-3 and J usage is TRBJ1-1; 7 nucleotides agree with TRBD1. Germline values: CDR1 MNHEY, CDR2 SVGEGT. This CDR3 is 14 amino acids long. V was clipped by 7 bases and J by 1 base; unmatched bases: 6. In DNA form, the CDR3 reads TGTGCCAGCACCCTGACAGGGACGAACACTGAAGCTTTCTTT. Translation gives CASTLTGTNTEAFF.

This clonotype has only a few counts. The genes are TRBV14 and TRBJ1-1, with D unclear. V lost 0 bases and J 1 base, leaving 3 bases between the germline ends. The CDR3 contains 13 residues. Per the germline V gene, CDR1 is SGHDN and CDR2 is FVKESK. The CDR3 DNA sequence: TGTGCCAGCAGCCAAGAAAGGAACACTGAAGCTTTCTTT. Protein product: CASSQERNTEAFF.

This clonotype was recorded many times. The chain links TRBV27 to TRBJ2-7; 7 positions match TRBD1. Per the germline V gene, CDR1 is MNHEY and CDR2 is SMNVEV (reference sequence). This CDR3 has 17 amino acids. V was clipped by 9 bases and J by 3 bases; unmatched bases: 20. The CDR3 sequence is CASQGRTAGTEYYEQYF. The CDR3 DNA sequence: TGTGCCAGTCAGGGTCGTACTGCCGGGACAGAGTACTACGAGCAGTACTTC.